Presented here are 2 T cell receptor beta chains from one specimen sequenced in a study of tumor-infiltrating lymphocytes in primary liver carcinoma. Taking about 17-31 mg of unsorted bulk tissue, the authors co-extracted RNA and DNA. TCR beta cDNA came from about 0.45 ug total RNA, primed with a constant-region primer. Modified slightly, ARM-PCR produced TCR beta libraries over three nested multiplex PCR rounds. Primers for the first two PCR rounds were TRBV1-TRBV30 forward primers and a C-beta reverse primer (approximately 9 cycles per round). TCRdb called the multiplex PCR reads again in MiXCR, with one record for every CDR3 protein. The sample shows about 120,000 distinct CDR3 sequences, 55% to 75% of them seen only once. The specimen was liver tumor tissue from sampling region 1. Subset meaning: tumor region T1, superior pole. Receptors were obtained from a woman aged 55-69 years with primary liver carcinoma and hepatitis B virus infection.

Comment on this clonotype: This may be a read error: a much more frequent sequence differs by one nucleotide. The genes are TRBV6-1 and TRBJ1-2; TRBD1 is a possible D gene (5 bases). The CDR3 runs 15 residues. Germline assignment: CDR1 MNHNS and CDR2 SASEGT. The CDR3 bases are TGTGCCAGCAGTGAAGCGGACTCAGGGTCCTATGGCTACATCTTC. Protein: CASSEADSGSYGYIF.

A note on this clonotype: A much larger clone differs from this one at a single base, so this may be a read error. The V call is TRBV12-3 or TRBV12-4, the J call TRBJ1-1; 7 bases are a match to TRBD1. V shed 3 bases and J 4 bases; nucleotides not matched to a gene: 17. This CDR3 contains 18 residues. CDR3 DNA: TGTGCCAGCAGTTTGGTCAGGGGGATGGGGGCACCCTTCACTGAAGCTTTCTTT. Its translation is CASSLVRGMGAPFTEAFF.